The 31 T cell receptor beta chains below come from one sample, sequenced in a study of early T cells in non-severe SARS-CoV-2 infection. One entry per CDR3 protein results from TCRdb running MiXCR on the 5' RACE reads. The sample shows some 45,000 distinct CDR3 sequences, less than 8.5% of them seen only once. The sample taken for sequencing was whole blood. The source of these receptors is an adult who was a healthcare worker with PCR-confirmed SARS-CoV-2 infection or an uninfected control (not recorded which).

The V gene is TRBV9, the J gene TRBJ2-2, with TRBD1 matching 9 bases. CDR3 length equals 14 residues. CDR1 SGDLS and CDR2 YYNGEE come from the germline V gene. V lost 3 bases to trimming and J lost 7 bases; unmatched junction nucleotides: 4. CDR3 region: CASSARTGVGELFF. DNA for the CDR3: TGTGCCAGCAGCGCCCGGACAGGGGTCGGGGAGCTGTTTTTT.

This chain connects TRBV6-4 to TRBJ2-7; D is perhaps TRBD2 (7 bases). Looked up from germline, CDR1 is MRHNA and CDR2 is SNTAGT. This CDR3 has 13 amino acids. V lost 10 bases and J 3 bases, leaving 16 bases between the germline ends. The CDR3 spells CATKGGALYEQYF. The CDR3 DNA follows: TGTGCCACCAAGGGGGGGGCTCTCTACGAGCAGTACTTC.

V and J are TRBV20-1 and TRBJ1-4; D not resolved. CDR3 size: 15 residues. Germline CDR1 is DFQATT and CDR2 is SNEGSKA (reference sequence). Trimming left V 1 base short and J 0 bases short, with 9 bases between. The CDR3 reads CSARGQTATNEKLFF. The CDR3 DNA sequence: TGCAGTGCTAGAGGGCAGACTGCAACTAATGAAAAACTGTTTTTT.

The V call is TRBV14, the J call TRBJ2-3; D call uncertain. The ends were cut back, 4 bases at V and 2 bases at J, with 16 bases in the middle. Per germline, CDR1 SGHDN and CDR2 FVKESK. The CDR3 is made up of 16 amino acids. Here the CDR3 DNA reads TGTGCCAGCAGCCCCCGGTCTCTACGGCTCACAGATACGCAGTATTTT. It is translated as CASSPRSLRLTDTQYF.

The rearrangement links TRBV7-2 to TRBJ2-2; D is possibly TRBD2 (6 bases). The germline V and J ends were trimmed by 8 bases and 0 bases, with 13 bases remaining between them. The CDR3 extends over 15 amino acids. Germline CDR1 SGHTA, CDR2 FQGNSA. The CDR3 spells CASGSGLSNTGELFF. The CDR3, as DNA: TGTGCCAGCGGTAGTGGACTATCGAACACCGGGGAGCTGTTTTTT.

The CDR3 DNA reads as TGTGCCAGCAGCTCAATAGCGGGGTTTGGGGGAGATACGCAGTATTTT. Its protein is CASSSIAGFGGDTQYF. The J gene is TRBJ2-3, the V gene TRBV7-2; the match to TRBD2 covers 8 bases. After removal of 4 bases from V and 5 bases from J, the junction contained 11 bases not matched to a gene. This CDR3 has 16 residues. CDR1 and CDR2 from the germline V gene are SGHTA and FQGNSA.

This clonotype was recorded at least ten times. V usage is TRBV19 and J usage is TRBJ2-4, with 8 bases that match TRBD2. CDR1 is LNHDA, CDR2 SQIVND, per germline (reference sequence). V was pared by 11 bases and J by 3 bases, with 3 bases of the junction left unmatched. The CDR3 spans 12 residues. For the CDR3, the DNA is TGTGCCGTGCGGGGGGTCAAAAACATTCAGTACTTC. Its translation: CAVRGVKNIQYF. Complete variable domain (other parts from reference TRBV19 and TRBJ2-4): DGGITQSPKYLFRKEGQNVTLSCEQNLNHDAMYWYRQDPGQGLRLIYYSQIVNDFQKGDIAEGYSVSREKKESFPLTVTSAQKNPTAFYLCAVRGVKNIQYFGAGTRLSVL.

The V gene is TRBV7-2, the J gene TRBJ2-1; no definite D call. Per the germline V gene, CDR1 is SGHTA and CDR2 is FQGNSA. The CDR3 runs to 11 residues. V was trimmed by 7 bases and J by 15 bases, leaving 16 bases between them. The CDR3 sequence is CASTSFVSVFF. The CDR3, as DNA: TGTGCCAGCACCTCATTCGTCTCGGTGTTCTTC.

This chain joins TRBV3-1 and TRBJ2-7, with D hard to call. Germline V gene lookup returns CDR1 LGHDT and CDR2 YNNKEL (reference sequence). V was clipped by 0 bases and J by 3 bases, with 6 bases between them. The CDR3 spans 13 residues. In DNA, the CDR3 is TGTGCCAGCAGCCAAGACTATGACTACGAGCAGTACTTC. Its protein product is CASSQDYDYEQYF.

The CDR3 protein is CASNSPGQGHQPQHF. The CDR3 coding sequence is TGTGCCAGCAACTCCCCGGGACAGGGGCATCAGCCCCAGCATTTT. The genes are TRBV6-1 and TRBJ1-5, with TRBD1 matching over 10 bases. Germline V gene lookup returns CDR1 MNHNS and CDR2 SASEGT. V lost 7 bases, J lost 5 bases, and 8 bases stayed unmatched. CDR3 length equals 15 residues.

In this sample, this clonotype is medium-sized. CDR3 region: CASSFRGTGELFF. The CDR3 coding sequence is TGTGCCAGCAGTTTCCGGGGGACCGGGGAGCTGTTTTTT. V is TRBV28 and J is TRBJ2-2, with D perhaps TRBD2 (6 bases). The CDR3 totals 13 residues. Per the germline V gene, CDR1 is MDHEN and CDR2 is SYDVKM. V was trimmed by 3 bases and J by 5 bases, leaving 7 bases between them.

This clonotype has at least ten counts. The chain recombines TRBV11-2 with TRBJ2-3; the D gene is possibly TRBD1 (6 bases). V lost 7 bases to trimming and J lost 1 base, with 21 bases between them. Germline lookup yields CDR1 SGHAT and CDR2 FQNNGV. The CDR3 totals 17 residues. The CDR3 DNA follows: TGTGCCAGCAAATCTGGGGGCGTTATAAGGCGCACAGATACGCAGTATTTT. Its protein is CASKSGGVIRRTDTQYF.

This clonotype occurred many times. The CDR3 sequence: CASSYGLNTDTQYF. For the CDR3, the DNA is TGTGCCAGCAGTTACGGGTTGAACACAGATACGCAGTATTTT. V is TRBV6-5 and J is TRBJ2-3; D remains ambiguous. Trimming pared 2 bases from V and 2 bases from J, leaving 8 bases between. Per the germline V gene, CDR1 is MNHEY and CDR2 is SVGAGI. This CDR3 spans 14 amino acids.

The V call is TRBV28, the J call TRBJ2-1, with D uncertain. This CDR3 has 11 amino acids. Trimming removed 6 bases from V and 11 bases from J, with 11 bases in between. Germline V gene data show CDR1 as MDHEN and CDR2 as SYDVKM. DNA of the CDR3: TGTGCCAGCAGCCTTTCGGAGAAGCAGTTCTTC. Translation: CASSLSEKQFF.

V gene TRBV7-3 combines with J gene TRBJ2-2, with unresolved D. CDR1 SGHTA and CDR2 FQGTGA come from the germline V gene. The V end lost 5 bases, the J end lost 5 bases, and 12 bases lay between the germline ends. The CDR3 extends over 14 amino acids. The CDR3 loop is CASSQTPSTGELFF. As DNA, the CDR3 is TGTGCCAGCAGCCAAACCCCTTCGACCGGGGAGCTGTTTTTT.

The V and J genes are TRBV7-6 and TRBJ2-3; D is uncertain. CDR1 and CDR2 (germline): SGHVS, FNYEAQ. V lost 8 bases, J lost 1 base, and 10 bases lay in between. The CDR3 runs to 13 residues. CDR3 protein: CASGNRGTDTQYF. CDR3 coding DNA: TGTGCCAGCGGGAATAGAGGCACAGATACGCAGTATTTT.

The sample holds many counts of this clonotype. The chain couples TRBV5-4 to TRBJ2-2; unclear D gene. V lost 4 bases, J lost 0 bases, and 4 bases lay in between. The CDR3 is 13 amino acids. The germline V gene encodes CDR1 SGHNT and CDR2 YYREEE (reference sequence). The CDR3 reads CASSITNTGELFF. As DNA, the CDR3 is TGTGCCAGCAGCATCACGAACACCGGGGAGCTGTTTTTT.

This clonotype was found many times. The DNA of the CDR3 is TGTGCCAGCAATGGGGTGCACTACGAGCAGTACTTC. Its protein is CASNGVHYEQYF. This sequence joins TRBV28 and TRBJ2-7; D is uncertain. Germline CDR1 is MDHEN and CDR2 is SYDVKM. CDR3 length: 12 amino acids. V dropped 7 bases and J dropped 3 bases, with 10 bases sitting between them.

This clonotype has at least ten counts. The CDR3 loop reads CSASTPGSTYNEQFF. As DNA, the CDR3 is TGCAGTGCTTCCACCCCGGGGTCGACCTACAATGAGCAGTTCTTC. The chain is built from TRBV20-1 and TRBJ2-1; a weak D match, TRBD2 (5 bases). This CDR3 spans 15 amino acids. CDR1 and CDR2 (germline): DFQATT, SNEGSKA (reference sequence). Trimming removed 5 bases from V and 2 bases from J, with 16 bases in between.

This clonotype was detected only once. This rearrangement joins TRBV12-3 or TRBV12-4 to TRBJ1-4; TRBD1 is a possible D gene (5 bases). The CDR3 is 13 amino acids. V lost 6 bases and J 8 bases, leaving 13 bases between the germline ends. CDR3 in amino acids: CASSLIEGEKLFF. DNA for the CDR3: TGTGCCAGCAGCTTAATAGAGGGGGAAAAACTGTTTTTT.

This sequence joins TRBV5-6 and TRBJ2-1; D is undetermined. The CDR3 totals 15 residues. Germline V gene data show CDR1 as SGHDT and CDR2 as YYEEEE. V gave up 4 bases and J gave up 2 bases, with 13 bases separating them. As DNA, the CDR3 is TGTGCCAGCAGCAAGGGCTATGTAGCCTACAATGAGCAGTTCTTC. Its protein product is CASSKGYVAYNEQFF. Using reference TRBV5-6 and TRBJ2-1 for the parts outside the CDR3, the full variable domain is DAGVTQSPTHLIKTRGQQVTLRCSPKSGHDTVSWYQQALGQGPQFIFQYYEEEERQRGNFPDRFSGHQFPNYSSELNVNALLLGDSALYLCASSKGYVAYNEQFFGPGTRLTVL.

This clonotype was observed at least ten times. The rearrangement links TRBV6-5 to TRBJ1-4, with 8 bases aligning to TRBD1. The junction had 7 bases not matched to a gene; V was cut back by 5 bases and J by 2 bases. CDR3 length: 16 amino acids. Germline values: CDR1 MNHEY, CDR2 SVGAGI. The CDR3 nucleotides read TGTGCCAGCAGTGCGGACAGGGCTGGGACTAATGAAAAACTGTTTTTT. Residues: CASSADRAGTNEKLFF.

This clonotype appeared many times. The rearrangement uses TRBV27 and TRBJ2-5; possible D gene TRBD1, 6 bases. The CDR3 totals 14 residues. The V gene lost 6 bases and the J gene lost 5 bases, with 16 bases spanning the gap. Per germline, CDR1 MNHEY and CDR2 SMNVEV (reference sequence). The CDR3 region has the DNA TGTGCCAGCAGCGGAACAGGGTTGGGTGAGACCCAGTACTTC. Protein sequence: CASSGTGLGETQYF.

This clonotype was counted ten times or more. The chain carries TRBV18 and TRBJ2-7; weak D call: TRBD1 (5 bases). The CDR3 totals 13 residues. The germline V and J ends were trimmed by 6 bases and 3 bases, with 12 bases remaining between them. Germline V CDR1 and CDR2: KGHSH, LQKENI. The CDR3 DNA sequence: TGTGCCAGCTCCCTTGAGCAGGGCTACGAGCAGTACTTC. Translating it yields CASSLEQGYEQYF.

This clonotype came up once. This sequence joins TRBV20-1 and TRBJ1-2; TRBD1 is a possible D gene (6 bases). V was cut by 4 bases and J by 4 bases, with 13 bases left in between. This CDR3 has 13 residues. CDR1 and CDR2 (germline): DFQATT, SNEGSKA (reference sequence). CDR3 protein: CSANYRAAYGYTF. As DNA, the CDR3 is TGCAGTGCTAATTACAGGGCTGCCTATGGCTACACCTTC.

The genes are TRBV6-6 and TRBJ1-1; D is perhaps TRBD1 (6 bases). V lost 0 bases, J lost 0 bases, and 11 bases lay in between. The CDR3 is 16 amino acids. Looked up from germline, CDR1 is MNHNY and CDR2 is SVGAGI (reference sequence). The CDR3 sequence is CASSYSGHLMNTEAFF. The CDR3 bases are TGTGCCAGCAGTTACTCGGGACACCTCATGAACACTGAAGCTTTCTTT.

This clonotype was observed at least ten times. The V and J genes are TRBV28 and TRBJ1-1, with D unclear. The CDR3 totals 14 residues. With 1 base removed from V and 3 bases from J, the gap between germline ends came to 9 bases. Germline CDR1 is MDHEN and CDR2 is SYDVKM. The CDR3 DNA is TGTGCCAGCAGTTTATCGGACGGAGACACTGAAGCTTTCTTT. Translation: CASSLSDGDTEAFF.

This clonotype was detected a few times. CDR3 coding DNA: TGTGCCAGCAGCTTAGATCAGGGAAAGACCCAGTACTTC. This translates into CASSLDQGKTQYF. The V and J genes are TRBV7-3 and TRBJ2-5; possibly TRBD1 for D (5 bases). This CDR3 comprises 13 residues. Trimming stripped 2 bases from V and 6 bases from J, with 10 bases between. The germline V gene has CDR1 SGHTA and CDR2 FQGTGA.

This clonotype showed up many times. The chain links TRBV10-3 to TRBJ2-5, with D perhaps matching TRBD1 (6 bases). The V and J ends lost 10 bases and 3 bases respectively, with 21 bases between them. CDR1 is ENHRY, CDR2 SYGVKD, per germline. The CDR3 runs 15 residues. Written as DNA, the CDR3 is TGTGCCACCCAATCCCGTAACTCAGGGGAAGAGACCCAGTACTTC. Amino acid sequence: CATQSRNSGEETQYF.

The chain uses TRBV5-5 and TRBJ2-1; no clear D. CDR1 and CDR2 (germline): SGHKS, YYEKEE (reference sequence). This CDR3 comprises 15 residues. The V gene lost 0 bases and the J gene lost 2 bases, with 9 bases spanning the gap. CDR3 sequence reads: CASSLVSTTYNEQFF. The CDR3 bases are TGTGCCAGCAGCTTGGTCTCTACCACCTACAATGAGCAGTTCTTC.

At least ten counts were recorded for this clonotype. This chain links TRBV7-9 with TRBJ2-7; D is undetermined. Germline-derived CDR1 and CDR2 are SEHNR and FQNEAQ (reference sequence). Deletions cut 2 bases from V and 1 base from J, with 3 bases between. The CDR3 has 12 residues. For the CDR3, the DNA is TGTGCCAGCAGCTTATGGTCCTACGAGCAGTACTTC. Residues: CASSLWSYEQYF. Supplemented by reference TRBV7-9 and TRBJ2-7, the full variable domain reads DTGVSQNPRHKITKRGQNVTFRCDPISEHNRLYWYRQTLGQGPEFLTYFQNEAQLEKSRLLSDRFSAERPKGSFSTLEIQRTEQGDSAMYLCASSLWSYEQYFGPGTRLTVT.